This TCR beta chain was found in a study of T cell changes during pregnancy in multiple sclerosis. Assay used: immunoSEQ multiplex PCR; TCRdb lists only in-frame clones, some missing. The repertoire holds around 26,000 clones, with about 89% as singletons. CDR3 length equals 17 residues. In germline, CDR1 is SNHLY, CDR2 FYNNEI. In regard to this clone: At one of its ends the junction is not consistent with the germline gene, which may arise from a read error.

The receptor was isolated from a female donor in good health, enrolled as a control in a pregnancy study. Sample: CD4+ T cells from peripheral blood mononuclear cells, taken in the first trimester of pregnancy. The rearrangement uses TRBV2 and TRBJ2-2; 9 bases agree with TRBD2. This CDR3 is CASSDIRLAEDTEELFF. The CDR3 DNA reads as TGTGCCAGCAGTGATATTCGACTAGCGGAGGACACCGAGGAGCTGTTTTTT.